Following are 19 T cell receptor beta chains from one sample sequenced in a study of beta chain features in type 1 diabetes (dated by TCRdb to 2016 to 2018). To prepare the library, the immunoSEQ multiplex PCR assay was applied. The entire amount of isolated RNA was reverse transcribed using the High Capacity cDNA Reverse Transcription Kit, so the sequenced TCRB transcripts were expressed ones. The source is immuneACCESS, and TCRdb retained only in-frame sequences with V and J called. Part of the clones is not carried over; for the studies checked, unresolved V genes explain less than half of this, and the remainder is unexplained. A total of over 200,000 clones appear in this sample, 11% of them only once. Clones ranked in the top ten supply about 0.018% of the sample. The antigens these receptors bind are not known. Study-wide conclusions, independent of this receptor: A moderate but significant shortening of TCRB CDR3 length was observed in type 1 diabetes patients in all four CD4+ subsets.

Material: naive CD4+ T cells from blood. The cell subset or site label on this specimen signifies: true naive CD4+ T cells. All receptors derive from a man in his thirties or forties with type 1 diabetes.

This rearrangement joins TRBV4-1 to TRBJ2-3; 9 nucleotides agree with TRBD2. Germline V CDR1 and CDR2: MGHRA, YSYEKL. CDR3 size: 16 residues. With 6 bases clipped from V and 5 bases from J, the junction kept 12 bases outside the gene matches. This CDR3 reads CASRPLAGLPLDTQYF. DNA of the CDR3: TGCGCCAGCAGACCTCTAGCGGGGCTCCCCCTAGATACGCAGTATTTT.

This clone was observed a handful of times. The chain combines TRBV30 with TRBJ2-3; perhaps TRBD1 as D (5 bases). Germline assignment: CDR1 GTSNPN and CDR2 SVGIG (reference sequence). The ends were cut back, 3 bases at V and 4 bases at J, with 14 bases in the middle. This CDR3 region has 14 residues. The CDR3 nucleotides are TGTGCCTGGAGGGACACTTCCAAGGCAGATACGCAGTATTTT. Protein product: CAWRDTSKADTQYF.

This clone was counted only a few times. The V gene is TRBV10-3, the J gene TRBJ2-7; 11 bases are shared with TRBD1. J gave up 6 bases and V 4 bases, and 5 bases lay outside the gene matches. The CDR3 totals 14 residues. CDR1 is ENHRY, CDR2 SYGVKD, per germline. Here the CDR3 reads CAISGGQGEAEQYF. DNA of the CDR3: TGTGCCATCAGTGGGGGACAGGGGGAAGCCGAGCAGTACTTC.

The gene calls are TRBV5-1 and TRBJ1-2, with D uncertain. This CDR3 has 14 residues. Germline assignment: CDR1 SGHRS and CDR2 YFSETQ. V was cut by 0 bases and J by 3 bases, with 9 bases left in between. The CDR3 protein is CASSLAPSDYGYTF. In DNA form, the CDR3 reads TGCGCCAGCAGCTTGGCGCCCTCGGACTATGGCTACACCTTC.

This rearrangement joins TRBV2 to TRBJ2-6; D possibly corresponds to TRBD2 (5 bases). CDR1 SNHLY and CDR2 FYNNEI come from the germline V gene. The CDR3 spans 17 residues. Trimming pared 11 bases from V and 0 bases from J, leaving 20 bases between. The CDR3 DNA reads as TGTGCCGGGTCAGTTCGGGGATCAGCCTCTGGGGCCAACGTCCTGACTTTC. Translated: CAGSVRGSASGANVLTF.

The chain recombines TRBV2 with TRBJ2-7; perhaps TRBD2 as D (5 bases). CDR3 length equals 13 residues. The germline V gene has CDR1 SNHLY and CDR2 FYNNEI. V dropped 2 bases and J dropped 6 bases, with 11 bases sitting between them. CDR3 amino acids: CASSESGQFEQYF. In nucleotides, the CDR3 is TGTGCCAGCAGTGAAAGCGGCCAGTTCGAGCAGTACTTC. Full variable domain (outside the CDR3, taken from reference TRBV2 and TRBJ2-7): EPEVTQTPSHQVTQMGQEVILRCVPISNHLYFYWYRQILGQKVEFLVSFYNNEISEKSEIFDDQFSVERPDGSNFTLKIRSTKLEDSAMYFCASSESGQFEQYFGPGTRLTVT.

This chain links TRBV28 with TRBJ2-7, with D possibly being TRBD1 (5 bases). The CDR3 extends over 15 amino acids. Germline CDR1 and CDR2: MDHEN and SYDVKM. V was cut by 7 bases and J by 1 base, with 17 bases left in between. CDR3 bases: TGTGCCAGCACCCAGCAGCCCTACAGGTCCTACGAGCAGTACTTC. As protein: CASTQQPYRSYEQYF.

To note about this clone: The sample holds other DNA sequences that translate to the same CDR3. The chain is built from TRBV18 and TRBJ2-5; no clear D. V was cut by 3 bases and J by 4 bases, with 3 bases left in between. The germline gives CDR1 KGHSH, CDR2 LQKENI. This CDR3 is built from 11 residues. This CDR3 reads CASSPRETQYF. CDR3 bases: TGTGCCAGCTCACCCCGAGAGACCCAGTACTTC.

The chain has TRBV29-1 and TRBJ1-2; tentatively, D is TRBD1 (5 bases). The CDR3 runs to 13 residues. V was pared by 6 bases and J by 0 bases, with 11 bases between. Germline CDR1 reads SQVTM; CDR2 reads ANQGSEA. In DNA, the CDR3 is TGCAGCGTCGAGACAGAAACTAACTATGGCTACACCTTC. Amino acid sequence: CSVETETNYGYTF.

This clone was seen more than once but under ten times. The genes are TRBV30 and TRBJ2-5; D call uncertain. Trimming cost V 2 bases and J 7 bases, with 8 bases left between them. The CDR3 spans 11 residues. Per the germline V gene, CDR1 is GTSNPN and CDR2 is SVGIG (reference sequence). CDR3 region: CAWSRRGTQYF. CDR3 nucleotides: TGTGCCTGGAGTCGTAGAGGGACCCAGTACTTC.

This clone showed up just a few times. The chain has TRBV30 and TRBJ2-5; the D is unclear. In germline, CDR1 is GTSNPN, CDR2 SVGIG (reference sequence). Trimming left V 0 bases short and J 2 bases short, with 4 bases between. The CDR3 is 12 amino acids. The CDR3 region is CAWSVQQETQYF. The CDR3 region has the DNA TGTGCCTGGAGTGTACAACAAGAGACCCAGTACTTC.

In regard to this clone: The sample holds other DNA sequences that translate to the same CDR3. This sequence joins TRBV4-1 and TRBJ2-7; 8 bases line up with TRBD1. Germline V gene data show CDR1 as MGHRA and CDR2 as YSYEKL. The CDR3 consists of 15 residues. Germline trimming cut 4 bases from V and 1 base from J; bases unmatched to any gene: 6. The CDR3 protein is CASSPGQGPSYEQYF. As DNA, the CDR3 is TGCGCCAGCAGCCCTGGACAGGGACCTTCCTACGAGCAGTACTTC.

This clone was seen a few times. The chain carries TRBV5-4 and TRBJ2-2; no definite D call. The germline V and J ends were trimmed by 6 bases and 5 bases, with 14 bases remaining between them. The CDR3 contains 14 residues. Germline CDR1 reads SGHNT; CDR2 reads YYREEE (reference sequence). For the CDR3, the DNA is TGTGCCAGCACAGGTCACCGAAGAACCGGGGAGCTGTTTTTT. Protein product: CASTGHRRTGELFF.

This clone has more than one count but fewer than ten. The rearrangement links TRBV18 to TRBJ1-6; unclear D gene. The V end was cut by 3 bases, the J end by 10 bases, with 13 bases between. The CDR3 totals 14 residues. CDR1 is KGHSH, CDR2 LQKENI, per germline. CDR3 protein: CASSPARVDSPLHF. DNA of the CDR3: TGTGCCAGCTCACCGGCGAGGGTTGACTCACCCCTCCACTTT.

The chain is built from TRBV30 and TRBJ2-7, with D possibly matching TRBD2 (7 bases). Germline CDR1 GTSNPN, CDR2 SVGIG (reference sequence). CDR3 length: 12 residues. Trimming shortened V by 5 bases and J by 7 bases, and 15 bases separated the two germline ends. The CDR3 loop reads CAWGAGAGEQYF. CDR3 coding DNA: TGTGCCTGGGGCGCGGGGGCGGGGGAGCAGTACTTC.

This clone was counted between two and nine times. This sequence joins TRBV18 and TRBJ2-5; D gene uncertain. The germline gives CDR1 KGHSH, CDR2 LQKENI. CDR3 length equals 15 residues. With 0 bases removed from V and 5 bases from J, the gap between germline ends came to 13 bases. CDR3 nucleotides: TGTGCCAGCTCACCACCGAGTATTGAGAAGGAGACCCAGTACTTC. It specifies CASSPPSIEKETQYF.

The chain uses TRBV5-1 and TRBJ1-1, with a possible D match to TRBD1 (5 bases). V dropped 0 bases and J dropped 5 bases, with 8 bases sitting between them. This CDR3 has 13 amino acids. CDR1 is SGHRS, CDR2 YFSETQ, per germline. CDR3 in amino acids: CASSLAGQTEAFF. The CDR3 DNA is TGCGCCAGCAGCTTGGCAGGGCAGACTGAAGCTTTCTTT. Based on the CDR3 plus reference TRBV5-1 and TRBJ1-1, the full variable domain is KAGVTQTPRYLIKTRGQQVTLSCSPISGHRSVSWYQQTPGQGLQFLFEYFSETQRNKGNFPGRFSGRQFSNSRSEMNVSTLELGDSALYLCASSLAGQTEAFFGQGTRLTVV.

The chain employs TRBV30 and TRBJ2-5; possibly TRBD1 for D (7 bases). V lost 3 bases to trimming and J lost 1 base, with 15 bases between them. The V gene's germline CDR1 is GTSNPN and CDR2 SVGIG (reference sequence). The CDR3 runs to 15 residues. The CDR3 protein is CAWSYRGTAQETQYF. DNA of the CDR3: TGTGCCTGGAGCTACCGCGGGACAGCCCAAGAGACCCAGTACTTC.

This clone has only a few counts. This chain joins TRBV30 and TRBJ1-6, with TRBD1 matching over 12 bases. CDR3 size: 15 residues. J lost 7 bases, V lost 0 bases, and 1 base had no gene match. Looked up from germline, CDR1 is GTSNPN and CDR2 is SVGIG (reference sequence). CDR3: CAWSVGTGGNSPLHF. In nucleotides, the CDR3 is TGTGCCTGGAGTGTAGGGACAGGGGGCAATTCACCCCTCCACTTT.